The present TCR beta chain was sequenced within a study of T-cell reconstitution after alpha-beta-depleted transplantation in children. This clonotype was seen only a few times. What it recognizes is unknown. Overall study findings and caveats: Several patients had high TCRbeta diversity at day 60; it came from surviving recipient T cells and thymic progenitors.

The CDR3 is made up of 15 amino acids. Trimming took 5 bases from V and 3 from J; bases not matched to a gene: 9. The germline V gene encodes CDR1 SGHTA and CDR2 FQGNSA. Preparation of the TCRbeta library involved a method that used unique molecular identifiers. In TCRdb, the PCR reads were re-called with MiXCR into one record per CDR3 protein. The sample lists about 200,000 distinct CDR3 sequences; 5.5% to 7% were seen once. The chain is built from TRBV7-2 and TRBJ2-7; 8 nucleotides match TRBD2. The receptor comes from a boy aged 2 to 10 with acute lymphoblastic leukemia, due to receive a stem cell transplant. Sample: PBMCs, taken before TCRalphabeta/CD19-depleted stem cell transplant. Written as DNA, the CDR3 is TGTGCCAGCAGCAATTGGGAACGGGAGGGCTACGAGCAGTACTTC. Translated, it gives CASSNWEREGYEQYF.